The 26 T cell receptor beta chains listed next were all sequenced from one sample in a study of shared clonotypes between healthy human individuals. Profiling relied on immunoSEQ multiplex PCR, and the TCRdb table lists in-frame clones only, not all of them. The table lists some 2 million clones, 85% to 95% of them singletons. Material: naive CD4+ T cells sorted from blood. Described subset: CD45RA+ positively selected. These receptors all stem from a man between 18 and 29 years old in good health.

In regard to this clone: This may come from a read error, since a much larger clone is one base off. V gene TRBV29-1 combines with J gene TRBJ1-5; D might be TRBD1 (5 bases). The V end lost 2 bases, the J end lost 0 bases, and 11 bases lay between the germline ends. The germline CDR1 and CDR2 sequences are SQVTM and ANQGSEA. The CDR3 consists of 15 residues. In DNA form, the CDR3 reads TGCAGCGTTGAATGGGGCCGCTATAGCAATCAGCCCCAGCATTTT. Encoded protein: CSVEWGRYSNQPQHF.

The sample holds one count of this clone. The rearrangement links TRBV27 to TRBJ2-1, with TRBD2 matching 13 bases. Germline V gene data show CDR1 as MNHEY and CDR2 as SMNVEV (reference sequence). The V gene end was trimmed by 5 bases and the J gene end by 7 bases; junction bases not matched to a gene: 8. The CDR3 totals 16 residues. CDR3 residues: CASSPIPGLAGNEQFF. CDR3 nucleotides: TGTGCCAGCAGTCCAATTCCGGGACTAGCGGGGAATGAGCAGTTCTTC.

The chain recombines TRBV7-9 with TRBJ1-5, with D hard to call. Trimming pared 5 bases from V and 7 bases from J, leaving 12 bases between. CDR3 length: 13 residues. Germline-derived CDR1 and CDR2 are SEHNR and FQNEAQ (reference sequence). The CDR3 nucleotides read TGTGCCAGCAGCCCATCCGTGGGACAGCCCCAGCATTTT. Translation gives CASSPSVGQPQHF.

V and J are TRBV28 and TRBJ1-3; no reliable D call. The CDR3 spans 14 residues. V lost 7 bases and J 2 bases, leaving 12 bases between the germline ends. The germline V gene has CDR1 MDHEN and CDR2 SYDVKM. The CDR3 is CASINGATGNTIYF. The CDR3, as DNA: TGTGCCAGCATTAACGGAGCGACTGGAAACACCATATATTTT.

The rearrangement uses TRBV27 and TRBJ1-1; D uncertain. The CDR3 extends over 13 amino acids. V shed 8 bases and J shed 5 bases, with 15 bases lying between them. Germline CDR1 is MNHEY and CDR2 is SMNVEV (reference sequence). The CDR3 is CASGRARWTEAFF. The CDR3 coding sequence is TGTGCCAGCGGGAGGGCTCGATGGACTGAAGCTTTCTTT.

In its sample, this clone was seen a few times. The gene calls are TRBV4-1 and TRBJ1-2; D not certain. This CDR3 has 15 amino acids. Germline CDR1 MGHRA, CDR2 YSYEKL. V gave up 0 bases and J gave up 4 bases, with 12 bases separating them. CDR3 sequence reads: CASSQDEGLGYGYTF. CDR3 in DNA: TGCGCCAGCAGCCAAGATGAGGGTTTGGGCTATGGCTACACCTTC.

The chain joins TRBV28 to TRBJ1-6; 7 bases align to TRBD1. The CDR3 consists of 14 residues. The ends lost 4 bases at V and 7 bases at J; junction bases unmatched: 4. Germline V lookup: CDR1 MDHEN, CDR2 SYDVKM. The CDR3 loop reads CASSSGQRNSPLHF. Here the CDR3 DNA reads TGTGCCAGCAGTTCGGGACAGAGAAATTCACCCCTCCACTTT.

The CDR3 nucleotides read TGTGCCAGCAGTCCCGGCGGATCCGCTGTGGCTAATGAAAAACTGTTTTTT. Protein product: CASSPGGSAVANEKLFF. This rearrangement joins TRBV28 to TRBJ1-4; D call uncertain. Per germline, CDR1 MDHEN and CDR2 SYDVKM. The CDR3 has 17 residues. V lost 5 bases and J 3 bases, leaving 19 bases between the germline ends.

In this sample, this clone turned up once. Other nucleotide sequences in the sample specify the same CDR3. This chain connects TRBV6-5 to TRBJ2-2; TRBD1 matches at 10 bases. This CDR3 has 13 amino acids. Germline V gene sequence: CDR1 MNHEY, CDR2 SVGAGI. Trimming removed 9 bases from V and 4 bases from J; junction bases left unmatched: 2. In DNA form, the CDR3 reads TGTGCCAGTCGGGACAGGGGCACCGGGGAGCTGTTTTTT. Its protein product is CASRDRGTGELFF.

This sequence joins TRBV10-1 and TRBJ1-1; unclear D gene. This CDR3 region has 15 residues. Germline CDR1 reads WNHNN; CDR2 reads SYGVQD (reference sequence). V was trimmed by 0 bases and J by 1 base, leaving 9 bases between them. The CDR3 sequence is CASSESGRQNTEAFF. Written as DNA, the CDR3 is TGCGCCAGCAGTGAGTCGGGCAGGCAGAACACTGAAGCTTTCTTT.

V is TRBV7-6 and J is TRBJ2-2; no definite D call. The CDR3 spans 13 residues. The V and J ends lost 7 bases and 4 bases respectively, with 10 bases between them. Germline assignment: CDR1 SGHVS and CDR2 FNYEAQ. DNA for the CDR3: TGTGCCAGCATCCGGATGAGCACCGGGGAGCTGTTTTTT. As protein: CASIRMSTGELFF.

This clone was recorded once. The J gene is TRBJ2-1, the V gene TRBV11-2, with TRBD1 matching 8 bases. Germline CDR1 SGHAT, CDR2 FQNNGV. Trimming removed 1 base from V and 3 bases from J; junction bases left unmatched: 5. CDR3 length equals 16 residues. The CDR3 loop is CASSLAGTGLYNEQFF. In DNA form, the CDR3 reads TGTGCCAGCAGCTTAGCCGGGACAGGACTCTACAATGAGCAGTTCTTC.

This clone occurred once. CDR3 protein: CASSPIGGTLGETQYF. CDR3 in DNA: TGTGCCAGCTCGCCAATCGGGGGTACCCTCGGGGAGACCCAGTACTTC. V and J are TRBV18 and TRBJ2-5, with D maybe TRBD2 (6 bases). The germline V and J ends were trimmed by 6 bases and 5 bases, with 22 bases remaining between them. This CDR3 is 16 amino acids long. The germline V gene has CDR1 KGHSH and CDR2 LQKENI.

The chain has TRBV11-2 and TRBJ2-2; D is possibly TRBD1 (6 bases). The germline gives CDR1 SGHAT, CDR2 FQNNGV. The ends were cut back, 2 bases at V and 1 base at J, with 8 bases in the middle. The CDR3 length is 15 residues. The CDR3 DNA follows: TGTGCCAGCAGCTTAACAGGGTGGAACACCGGGGAGCTGTTTTTT. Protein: CASSLTGWNTGELFF.

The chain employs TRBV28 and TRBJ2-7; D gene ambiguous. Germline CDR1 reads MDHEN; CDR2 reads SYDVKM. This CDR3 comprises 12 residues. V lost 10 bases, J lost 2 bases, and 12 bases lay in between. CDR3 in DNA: TGTGCCATAGGCAATACCGCCTACGAGCAGTACTTC. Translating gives CAIGNTAYEQYF.

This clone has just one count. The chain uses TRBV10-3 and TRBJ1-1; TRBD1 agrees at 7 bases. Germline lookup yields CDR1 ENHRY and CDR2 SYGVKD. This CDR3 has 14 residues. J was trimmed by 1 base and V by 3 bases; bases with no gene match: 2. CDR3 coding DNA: TGTGCCATCAGTGACGGACAGGAGAACACTGAAGCTTTCTTT. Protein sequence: CAISDGQENTEAFF.

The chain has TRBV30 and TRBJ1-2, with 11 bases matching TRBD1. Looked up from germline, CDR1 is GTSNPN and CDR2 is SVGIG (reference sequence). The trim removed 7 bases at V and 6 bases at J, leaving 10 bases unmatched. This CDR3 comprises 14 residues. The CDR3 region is CAFSRGQGVHGYTF. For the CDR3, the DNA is TGTGCCTTCTCGCGGGGACAGGGGGTCCATGGCTACACCTTC.

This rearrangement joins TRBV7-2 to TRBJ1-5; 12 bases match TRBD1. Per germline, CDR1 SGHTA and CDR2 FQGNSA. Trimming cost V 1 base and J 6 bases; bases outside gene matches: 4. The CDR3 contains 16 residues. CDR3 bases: TGTGCCAGCAGCTTAGGAGGGACAGGGGGCGGTCAGCCCCAGCATTTT. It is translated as CASSLGGTGGGQPQHF. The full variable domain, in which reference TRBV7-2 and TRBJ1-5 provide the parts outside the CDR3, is GAGVSQSPSNKVTEKGKDVELRCDPISGHTALYWYRQSLGQGLEFLIYFQGNSAPDKSGLPSDRFSAERTGGSVSTLTIQRTQQEDSAVYLCASSLGGTGGGQPQHFGDGTRLSIL.

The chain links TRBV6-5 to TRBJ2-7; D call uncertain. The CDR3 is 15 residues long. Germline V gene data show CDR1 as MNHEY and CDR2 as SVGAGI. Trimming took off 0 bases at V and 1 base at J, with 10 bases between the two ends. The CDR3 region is CASSYSWAQSYEQYF. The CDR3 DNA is TGTGCCAGCAGTTACTCCTGGGCGCAATCCTACGAGCAGTACTTC.

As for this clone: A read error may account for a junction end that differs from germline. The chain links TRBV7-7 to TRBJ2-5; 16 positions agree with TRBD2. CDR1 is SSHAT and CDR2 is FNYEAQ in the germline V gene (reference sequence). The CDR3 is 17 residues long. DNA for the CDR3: TGTGCTAGCAGCCAGGGACTAGCGGGGGGGCGACTTGAGACCCAGTACTTC. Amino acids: CASSQGLAGGRLETQYF.

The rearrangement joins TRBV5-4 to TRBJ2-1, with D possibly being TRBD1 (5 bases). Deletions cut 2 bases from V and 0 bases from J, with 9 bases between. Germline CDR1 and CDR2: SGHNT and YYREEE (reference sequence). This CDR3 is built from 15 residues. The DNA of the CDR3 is TGTGCCAGCAGCTTTGGGCAGGGCTCCTACAATGAGCAGTTCTTC. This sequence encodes CASSFGQGSYNEQFF.

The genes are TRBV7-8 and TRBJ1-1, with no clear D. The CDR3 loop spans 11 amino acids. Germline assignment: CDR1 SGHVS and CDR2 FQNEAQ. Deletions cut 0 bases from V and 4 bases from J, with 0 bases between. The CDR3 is CASSLATEAFF. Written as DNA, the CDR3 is TGTGCCAGCAGCTTAGCCACTGAAGCTTTCTTT.

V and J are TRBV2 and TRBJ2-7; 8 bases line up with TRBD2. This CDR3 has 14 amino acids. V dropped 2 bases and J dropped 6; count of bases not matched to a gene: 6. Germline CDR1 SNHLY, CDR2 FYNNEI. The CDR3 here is CASSEPRLASEQYF. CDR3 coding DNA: TGTGCCAGCAGTGAACCGAGACTAGCGAGCGAGCAGTACTTC.

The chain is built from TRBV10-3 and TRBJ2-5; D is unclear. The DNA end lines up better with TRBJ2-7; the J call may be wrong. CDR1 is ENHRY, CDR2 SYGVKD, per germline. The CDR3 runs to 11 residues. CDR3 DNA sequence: TGTGCCGCCCGGAGTTCCTACGAGCAGTACTTC. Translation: CAARSSYEQYF.

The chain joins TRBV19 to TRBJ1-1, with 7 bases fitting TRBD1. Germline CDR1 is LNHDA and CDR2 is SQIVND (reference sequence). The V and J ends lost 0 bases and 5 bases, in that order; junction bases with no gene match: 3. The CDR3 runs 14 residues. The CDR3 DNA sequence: TGTGCCAGTAGTATAGATGGCAGGGGGACTGAAGCTTTCTTT. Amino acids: CASSIDGRGTEAFF. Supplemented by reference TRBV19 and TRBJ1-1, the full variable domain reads DGGITQSPKYLFRKEGQNVTLSCEQNLNHDAMYWYRQDPGQGLRLIYYSQIVNDFQKGDIAEGYSVSREKKESFPLTVTSAQKNPTAFYLCASSIDGRGTEAFFGQGTRLTVV.

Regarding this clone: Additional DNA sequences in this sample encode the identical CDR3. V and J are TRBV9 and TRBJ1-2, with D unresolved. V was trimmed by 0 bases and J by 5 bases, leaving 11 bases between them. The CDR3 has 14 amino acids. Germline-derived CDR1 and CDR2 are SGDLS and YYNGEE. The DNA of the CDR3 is TGTGCCAGCAGCGTAGAGGACCGCCGATATGGCTACACCTTC. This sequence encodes CASSVEDRRYGYTF.